A single sample gave rise to the 27 T cell receptor beta chains below, sequenced in a study of OX40 agonist ivuxolimab in advanced cancers. Profiled with immunoSEQ multiplex PCR; TCRdb holds only in-frame clones, not every one. Among more than 95,000 clones listed, roughly 90% were seen once. The sequencing here drew on CD4+ or CD8+ T cells sorted from blood, taken in a trial of the OX40 agonist ivuxolimab. The receptors originated from an adult with an advanced solid tumor such as melanoma, head and neck, liver or kidney cancer.

This clone was found a few times. The chain combines TRBV5-1 with TRBJ2-1; no definite D call. Trimming removed 0 bases from V and 4 bases from J, with 14 bases in between. Per germline, CDR1 SGHRS and CDR2 YFSETQ. The length of the CDR3 is 16 residues. This chain's CDR3 is CASSLGLIARYNEQFF. The CDR3, as DNA: TGCGCCAGCAGCTTGGGTTTGATAGCCAGATACAATGAGCAGTTCTTC. Full variable domain (rest looked up from reference TRBV5-1 and TRBJ2-1): KAGVTQTPRYLIKTRGQQVTLSCSPISGHRSVSWYQQTPGQGLQFLFEYFSETQRNKGNFPGRFSGRQFSNSRSEMNVSTLELGDSALYLCASSLGLIARYNEQFFGPGTRLTVL.

The rearrangement links TRBV14 to TRBJ1-4, with no clear D. The CDR3 is made up of 13 amino acids. The germline V gene has CDR1 SGHDN and CDR2 FVKESK. Trimming left V 8 bases short and J 3 bases short, with 10 bases between. The CDR3 loop reads CASARGPNEKLFF. CDR3 sequence (DNA): TGTGCCAGCGCAAGAGGTCCTAATGAAAAACTGTTTTTT.

This chain connects TRBV5-1 to TRBJ2-4, with TRBD1 identical over 9 bases. The CDR3 loop spans 14 amino acids. In germline, CDR1 is SGHRS, CDR2 YFSETQ. Germline trimming cut 2 bases from V and 4 bases from J; bases unmatched to any gene: 1. In DNA form, the CDR3 reads TGCGCCAGCAGCTTTGGGACAGGGAAAAACATTCAGTACTTC. It translates to CASSFGTGKNIQYF.

This chain uses TRBV5-4 with TRBJ1-2; maybe TRBD1 (5 bases). In germline, CDR1 is SGHNT, CDR2 YYREEE (reference sequence). Trimming stripped 2 bases from V and 5 bases from J, with 7 bases between. The CDR3 has 12 residues. The CDR3 reads CASSFDRYGYTF. CDR3 sequence (DNA): TGTGCCAGCAGCTTCGACAGATATGGCTACACCTTC.

The chain combines TRBV6-5 with TRBJ2-2; maybe TRBD1 (6 bases). The V gene lost 0 bases and the J gene lost 1 base, with 9 bases spanning the gap. Germline-derived CDR1 and CDR2 are MNHEY and SVGAGI. The CDR3 totals 16 residues. The CDR3 protein is CASSYSLDRNTGELFF. The CDR3 coding sequence is TGTGCCAGCAGTTACTCGTTGGACAGGAACACCGGGGAGCTGTTTTTT.

This chain joins TRBV19 and TRBJ1-5; no clear D. This CDR3 is 13 amino acids long. Deletions cut 5 bases from V and 12 bases from J, with 17 bases between. Germline loops: CDR1 LNHDA, CDR2 SQIVND (reference sequence). The CDR3 sequence: CASSATTRAFQHF. DNA for the CDR3: TGTGCCAGTAGTGCGACGACCCGGGCTTTCCAGCATTTT.

J is TRBJ1-2 and V is TRBV19; D remains ambiguous. V was trimmed by 3 bases and J by 6 bases, leaving 14 bases between them. The germline V gene encodes CDR1 LNHDA and CDR2 SQIVND (reference sequence). The CDR3 extends over 14 amino acids. The CDR3 coding sequence is TGTGCCAGTAGTATTCAGGAGACAAGAAATGGCTACACCTTC. Amino acids: CASSIQETRNGYTF.

The rearrangement joins TRBV11-3 to TRBJ1-3; D unresolved. Deletions cut 1 base from V and 0 bases from J, with 7 bases between. CDR1 is SGHNT and CDR2 is YENEEA in the germline V gene. The CDR3 contains 15 residues. CDR3 residues: CASSLGGVSGNTIYF. Here the CDR3 DNA reads TGTGCCAGCAGCTTAGGAGGTGTCTCTGGAAACACCATATATTTT.

The rearrangement uses TRBV6-6 and TRBJ1-4; the D gene is possibly TRBD1 (6 bases). Looked up from germline, CDR1 is MNHNY and CDR2 is SVGAGI (reference sequence). This CDR3 is 16 amino acids long. Trimming removed 6 bases from V and 5 bases from J, with 19 bases in between. The CDR3 DNA reads as TGTGCCAGCAGCCCTCACGGGACATCGTTCAATGAAAAACTGTTTTTT. Translation: CASSPHGTSFNEKLFF.

The chain has TRBV28 and TRBJ2-1, with 14 bases identical to TRBD2. The CDR3 has 19 amino acids. Trimming took 4 bases from V and 8 from J; bases not matched to a gene: 16. Germline V gene lookup returns CDR1 MDHEN and CDR2 SYDVKM. The CDR3 DNA follows: TGTGCCAGCAGTTCCCGGACTAGCGGGAGGAACAGTACAATGGATGAGCAGTTCTTC. Translated, it gives CASSSRTSGRNSTMDEQFF.

This chain links TRBV6-5 with TRBJ2-5, with a tentative D call TRBD2 (6 bases). Per the germline V gene, CDR1 is MNHEY and CDR2 is SVGAGI. Deletions cut 2 bases from V and 2 bases from J, with 12 bases between. The CDR3 is 15 residues long. For the CDR3, the DNA is TGTGCCAGCAGTTACGAGATCGCGGGACAAGAGACCCAGTACTTC. This encodes CASSYEIAGQETQYF.

A word on this clone: One end of the junction varies from germline; a read error may be responsible. The CDR3, as DNA: TGCGCCAGCAGCCAAGTAGACTTAGCGACTAGCGGGGAGCAGTACTTC. The encoded protein is CASSQVDLATSGEQYF. The gene calls are TRBV7-3 and TRBJ2-7; 10 bases fit TRBD2. The germline V gene has CDR1 SGHTA and CDR2 FQGTGA. The CDR3 has 16 amino acids.

The chain couples TRBV27 to TRBJ2-3, with 12 nucleotides matching TRBD2. V gave up 2 bases and J gave up 1 base; unmatched junction bases: 4. The CDR3 contains 17 residues. The germline CDR1 and CDR2 sequences are MNHEY and SMNVEV (reference sequence). Written as DNA, the CDR3 is TGTGCCAGCAGTTTACGCCGACTAGCGGGAGGCACAGATACGCAGTATTTT. Amino acids: CASSLRRLAGGTDTQYF.

This rearrangement joins TRBV18 to TRBJ1-1, with a tentative D call TRBD1 (6 bases). Trimming stripped 7 bases from V and 1 base from J, with 13 bases between. The CDR3 totals 14 residues. In germline, CDR1 is KGHSH, CDR2 LQKENI. The CDR3 region has the DNA TGTGCCAGCTTACCTTCGACAGGGAACACTGAAGCTTTCTTT. This translates into CASLPSTGNTEAFF.

The chain recombines TRBV19 with TRBJ2-3, with 9 bases lining up with TRBD2. The CDR3 totals 15 residues. The trim removed 5 bases at V and 0 bases at J, leaving 3 bases unmatched. CDR1 LNHDA and CDR2 SQIVND come from the germline V gene (reference sequence). The CDR3 DNA reads as TGTGCCAGTAGTCTAGCGGGACTTAGCACAGATACGCAGTATTTT. Its translation: CASSLAGLSTDTQYF.

The chain combines TRBV7-2 with TRBJ1-4; weak D call: TRBD1 (6 bases). This CDR3 contains 13 residues. Germline lookup yields CDR1 SGHTA and CDR2 FQGNSA. The V and J ends lost 9 bases and 5 bases respectively, with 13 bases between them. The CDR3: CASTTRGNEKLFF. For the CDR3, the DNA is TGTGCCAGTACCACAAGGGGGAATGAAAAACTGTTTTTT. Together with reference TRBV7-2 and TRBJ1-4, the CDR3 gives the full variable domain: GAGVSQSPSNKVTEKGKDVELRCDPISGHTALYWYRQSLGQGLEFLIYFQGNSAPDKSGLPSDRFSAERTGGSVSTLTIQRTQQEDSAVYLCASTTRGNEKLFFGSGTQLSVL.

V usage is TRBV9 and J usage is TRBJ2-5, with D uncertain. Near its end, the DNA agrees better with TRBJ2-7, so the J call may be wrong. This CDR3 comprises 16 residues. The germline V gene encodes CDR1 SGDLS and CDR2 YYNGEE. As DNA, the CDR3 is TGTGCCAGCAGCGTAGGCCGTGGGGATCCTCTCTCCGAGCAGTACTTC. Translation: CASSVGRGDPLSEQYF.

This chain connects TRBV9 to TRBJ2-3; 8 positions match TRBD2. CDR3 length equals 18 residues. Germline CDR1 SGDLS, CDR2 YYNGEE. V shed 7 bases and J 0 bases; nucleotides not matched to a gene: 16. Written as DNA, the CDR3 is TGTGCCAGCGACCGTGGTCTAGCGGGCACGACTAGCACAGATACGCAGTATTTT. Translating gives CASDRGLAGTTSTDTQYF. Together with reference TRBV9 and TRBJ2-3, the CDR3 gives the full variable domain: DSGVTQTPKHLITATGQRVTLRCSPRSGDLSVYWYQQSLDQGLQFLIQYYNGEERAKGNILERFSAQQFPDLHSELNLSSLELGDSALYFCASDRGLAGTTSTDTQYFGPGTRLTVL.

The gene calls are TRBV12-5 and TRBJ2-2; 11 bases line up with TRBD2. The CDR3 contains 19 residues. V lost 2 bases, J lost 4 bases, and 12 bases stayed unmatched. Germline V gives CDR1 LGHNT, CDR2 FRNRAP. DNA of the CDR3: TGTGCTAGTGGTTTGAGGGATTCGACTAGCGGGATTGTCACCGGGGAGCTGTTTTTT. It codes for CASGLRDSTSGIVTGELFF. The complete variable domain, with remaining parts taken from reference TRBV12-5 and TRBJ2-2, reads DARVTQTPRHKVTEMGQEVTMRCQPILGHNTVFWYRQTMMQGLELLAYFRNRAPLDDSGMPKDRFSAEMPDATLATLKIQPSEPRDSAVYFCASGLRDSTSGIVTGELFFGEGSRLTVL.

The chain uses TRBV18 and TRBJ1-5; D might be TRBD1 (5 bases). Germline assignment: CDR1 KGHSH and CDR2 LQKENI. The V gene lost 2 bases and the J gene lost 7 bases, with 9 bases spanning the gap. The CDR3 contains 13 residues. CDR3 in DNA: TGTGCCAGCTCACCAGGGGACCGACAGCCCCAGCATTTT. Translating gives CASSPGDRQPQHF.

The rearrangement links TRBV27 to TRBJ1-5; D is unclear. Germline-derived CDR1 and CDR2 are MNHEY and SMNVEV (reference sequence). The CDR3 runs 13 residues. V was shortened by 5 bases and J by 5 bases, with 10 bases between the two germline ends. The CDR3 nucleotides read TGTGCCAGCAGTGTCTACACGGATCAGCCCCAGCATTTT. Residues: CASSVYTDQPQHF.

The chain has TRBV25-1 and TRBJ2-7; D may be TRBD1 or TRBD2 (5 bases each). The V end lost 6 bases, the J end lost 3 bases, and 12 bases lay between the germline ends. CDR3 length: 13 amino acids. CDR1 is MGHDK, CDR2 SYGVNS, per germline. DNA for the CDR3: TGTGCCAGCAGCGACGGGACGGACTACGAGCAGTACTTC. This gives the protein CASSDGTDYEQYF.

The rearrangement uses TRBV19 and TRBJ1-1; weak D call: TRBD1 (5 bases). The CDR3 is 15 amino acids. V was trimmed by 5 bases and J by 0 bases, leaving 13 bases between them. The germline V gene has CDR1 LNHDA and CDR2 SQIVND (reference sequence). The CDR3 DNA sequence: TGTGCCAGTAGTTCATTACAAGGGGTGAACACTGAAGCTTTCTTT. Translation: CASSSLQGVNTEAFF.

With respect to this clone: A junction end diverges from the germline sequence, so it may reflect a read error. The chain combines TRBV28 with TRBJ1-2; no clear D. This CDR3 is built from 12 residues. From germline, CDR1 is MDHEN and CDR2 SYDVKM. The CDR3 bases are TGTGCCAGCAGTTTATTTAGCCTACAAACCCACTTC. It is translated as CASSLFSLQTHF.

V is TRBV11-2 and J is TRBJ1-1; 8 bases map to TRBD1. The CDR3 extends over 14 amino acids. The V gene end was trimmed by 4 bases and the J gene end by 3 bases; junction bases not matched to a gene: 4. Germline CDR1 SGHAT, CDR2 FQNNGV. Here the CDR3 reads CASSSSDRDTEAFF. CDR3 nucleotides: TGTGCCAGCAGCTCGTCGGACAGGGACACTGAAGCTTTCTTT.

This clone was seen only once. This chain uses TRBV11-3 with TRBJ2-2; D is possibly TRBD2 (6 bases). Germline V lookup: CDR1 SGHNT, CDR2 YENEEA. This CDR3 comprises 16 residues. V was shortened by 4 bases and J by 4 bases, with 16 bases between the two germline ends. The CDR3 spells CASSWGGGPGTGELFF. In DNA form, the CDR3 reads TGTGCCAGCAGCTGGGGAGGAGGGCCAGGCACCGGGGAGCTGTTTTTT.

This clone appeared a single time. The CDR3 nucleotides are TGTGCCAGCAGTTACTTGGGCAGCAATCAGCCCCAGCATTTT. Protein sequence: CASSYLGSNQPQHF. The chain is built from TRBV6-5 and TRBJ1-5, with unresolved D. The V gene lost 1 base and the J gene lost 1 base, with 5 bases spanning the gap. The germline V gene has CDR1 MNHEY and CDR2 SVGAGI. The length of the CDR3 is 14 residues.